This entry lists 5 T cell receptor beta chains sequenced from one sample in a study of shared clonotypes between healthy human individuals. Produced via immunoSEQ multiplex PCR; TCRdb's table is partial and in-frame only. The data hold 2 million to 2.5 million clones, with 85% to 95% observed a single time. Sequenced sample: naive CD4+ T cells sorted from blood. As for subset: CD45RA+ positively selected. The source is a man aged 18 to 29 in good health.

Details on this clone: Since a much larger clone is just one base distant, this may be a read error. This CDR3 is also generated by other DNA sequences in the sample. V and J are TRBV18 and TRBJ2-3; D may match TRBD1 or TRBD2 (5 bases each). Germline loops: CDR1 KGHSH, CDR2 LQKENI. The CDR3 totals 14 residues. V shed 3 bases and J shed 2 bases, with 9 bases lying between them. CDR3: CASSPLGVTDTQYF. CDR3 DNA: TGTGCCAGCTCACCCCTGGGGGTCACAGATACGCAGTATTTT.

The rearrangement links TRBV29-1 to TRBJ2-5, with TRBD1 matching over 10 bases. Trimming at V came to 7 bases and at J to 0 bases, leaving 2 bases not matched to a gene. The CDR3 runs to 13 residues. Looked up from germline, CDR1 is SQVTM and CDR2 is ANQGSEA. This chain's CDR3 is CSGTGGNQETQYF. CDR3 coding DNA: TGCAGCGGGACAGGGGGGAACCAAGAGACCCAGTACTTC.

V usage is TRBV2 and J usage is TRBJ1-6; tentatively, D is TRBD1 (5 bases). Germline CDR1 and CDR2: SNHLY and FYNNEI. The CDR3 runs to 16 residues. V was shortened by 5 bases and J by 7 bases, with 18 bases between the two germline ends. CDR3 nucleotide sequence: TGTGCCAGCAGTAGGGACGGCCCGGGTATGAATTCACCCCTCCACTTT. Translating gives CASSRDGPGMNSPLHF. Complete variable domain (other parts from reference TRBV2 and TRBJ1-6): EPEVTQTPSHQVTQMGQEVILRCVPISNHLYFYWYRQILGQKVEFLVSFYNNEISEKSEIFDDQFSVERPDGSNFTLKIRSTKLEDSAMYFCASSRDGPGMNSPLHFGNGTRLTVT.

The chain recombines TRBV11-2 with TRBJ2-3; D not resolved. Trimming removed 3 bases from V and 4 bases from J, with 11 bases in between. The V gene's germline CDR1 is SGHAT and CDR2 FQNNGV. The CDR3 has 14 residues. In DNA, the CDR3 is TGTGCCAGCAGCTTTAGCAGATTGGCAGATACGCAGTATTTT. Translation: CASSFSRLADTQYF.

The chain couples TRBV18 to TRBJ2-7; D not certain. The CDR3 loop spans 14 amino acids. V was trimmed by 0 bases and J by 0 bases, leaving 6 bases between them. Germline V gene lookup returns CDR1 KGHSH and CDR2 LQKENI. The CDR3 protein is CASSPPLVSYEQYF. The CDR3 nucleotides read TGTGCCAGCTCACCACCGCTCGTCTCCTACGAGCAGTACTTC.